The sequence of this T cell receptor beta chain was determined in a study of blood T cells in healthy people across ages. Concerning this clonotype itself: What it recognizes is unknown.

Looked up from germline, CDR1 is SQVTM and CDR2 is ANQGSEA. The CDR3 spans 16 residues. After removal of 6 bases from V and 0 bases from J, the junction contained 12 bases not matched to a gene. The authors ran a second PCR of roughly 6 to 12 cycles using a sample-barcoded 5' primer and a J-beta primer mix. TCRdb called the 5' RACE reads again in MiXCR, with one record for every CDR3 protein. The sample lists fewer than 2,000,000 distinct CDR3 sequences, 39% occurring once. Study conclusions and caveats: Donor CMV status, an unknown factor, possibly confounded changes in expanded clonotypes. Strongly correlated with naive T cell percentage was TCR beta diversity.

The sequence was collected from a human donor in good health. The chain joins TRBV29-1 to TRBJ2-7; TRBD1 agrees at 9 bases. Sequencing was carried out using blood. The CDR3 coding sequence is TGCAGCGTCCTTGGAGGGGGACAGGGAAGCTCCTACGAGCAGTACTTC. This sequence encodes CSVLGGGQGSSYEQYF.